The next 8 T cell receptor beta chains were all read from a single sample in a study of T cell repertoires in cytomegalovirus infection. A single record per CDR3 protein comes from TCRdb applying MiXCR to the reads. The data contain around 740,000 distinct CDR3 sequences, 35% to 45% of them singletons. Sample: PBMCs. These receptors originate from a human donor in good health (CMV status not recorded). Some clones in this sample may be carry-over from other donors' samples.

This clonotype was seen only a few times. The rearrangement uses TRBV7-2 and TRBJ2-3; TRBD1 matches 9 bases. J was trimmed by 4 bases and V by 1 base; bases with no gene match: 6. The CDR3 is 16 residues long. CDR1 is SGHTA, CDR2 FQGNSA, per germline. Here the CDR3 DNA reads TGTGCCAGCAGCTTAGGGGCTAGACAGGGGGCAGATACGCAGTATTTT. As protein: CASSLGARQGADTQYF. Together with reference TRBV7-2 and TRBJ2-3, the CDR3 gives the full variable domain: GAGVSQSPSNKVTEKGKDVELRCDPISGHTALYWYRQSLGQGLEFLIYFQGNSAPDKSGLPSDRFSAERTGGSVSTLTIQRTQQEDSAVYLCASSLGARQGADTQYFGPGTRLTVL.

V is TRBV28 and J is TRBJ2-3; D ambiguous. Germline V gives CDR1 MDHEN, CDR2 SYDVKM. The V end lost 8 bases, the J end lost 4 bases, and 7 bases lay between the germline ends. The CDR3 loop spans 11 amino acids. The CDR3 DNA is TGTGCCAGCCATTACGCAGATACGCAGTATTTT. Translated: CASHYADTQYF.

In the case of this clonotype: A read error may be the cause here, since a much bigger clone is one base away. This chain joins TRBV28 and TRBJ1-5, with 8 bases that match TRBD1. This CDR3 is 14 amino acids long. The junction had 7 bases not matched to a gene; V was cut back by 6 bases and J by 6 bases. Germline CDR1 is MDHEN and CDR2 is SYDVKM. CDR3 region: CASRGDRQGQPQHF. The CDR3 nucleotides read TGTGCCAGCAGAGGGGACAGGCAAGGTCAGCCCCAGCATTTT.

This clonotype has more than one count but fewer than ten. CDR3 amino acids: CASSAQGGYTEAFF. The DNA of the CDR3 is TGTGCCAGCAGCGCCCAGGGTGGGTACACTGAAGCTTTCTTT. The chain has TRBV7-2 and TRBJ1-1; possible D gene TRBD1, 5 bases. Trimming took off 5 bases at V and 3 bases at J, with 13 bases between the two ends. This CDR3 has 14 amino acids. Germline values: CDR1 SGHTA, CDR2 FQGNSA.

V usage is TRBV12-3 or TRBV12-4 and J usage is TRBJ1-4; no clear D. Trimming cost V 1 base and J 7 bases, with 7 bases left between them. There are 13 residues in the CDR3. This chain's CDR3 is CASSLGVTEKLFF. The DNA for the CDR3 is TGTGCCAGCAGTTTAGGGGTAACTGAAAAACTGTTTTTT.

The chain carries TRBV20-1 and TRBJ2-5; TRBD1 aligns across 8 bases. After removal of 5 bases from V and 5 bases from J, the junction contained 7 bases not matched to a gene. The CDR3 spans 13 residues. In germline, CDR1 is DFQATT, CDR2 SNEGSKA (reference sequence). The chain's CDR3 is CSAPWTGRETQYF. As DNA, the CDR3 is TGCAGTGCTCCCTGGACAGGGAGGGAGACCCAGTACTTC.

The sample holds a few counts of this clonotype. The CDR3 region has the DNA TGCGCCAGCAGTATTAGCGCTAGCACAGATACGCAGTATTTT. Residues: CASSISASTDTQYF. This sequence joins TRBV4-1 and TRBJ2-3; tentative D call: TRBD2 (5 bases). Trimming shortened V by 6 bases and J by 0 bases, and 10 bases separated the two germline ends. The germline V gene has CDR1 MGHRA and CDR2 YSYEKL. This CDR3 region has 14 residues.

This clonotype was recorded a few times. This chain's CDR3 is CASLAGSSYNEQFF. CDR3 DNA: TGTGCCAGCTTGGCAGGAAGCTCCTACAATGAGCAGTTCTTC. This chain connects TRBV7-9 to TRBJ2-1; D not certain. The CDR3 extends over 14 amino acids. Germline loops: CDR1 SEHNR, CDR2 FQNEAQ (reference sequence). The ends were cut back, 8 bases at V and 0 bases at J, with 11 bases in the middle.